This TCR beta chain was found in a study of T cell responses to AZD1222 COVID-19 vaccine. Assay used: immunoSEQ multiplex PCR; TCRdb lists only in-frame clones, some missing. The sample has under 150,000 clones; about 91% are singletons. J lost 5 bases, V lost 1 base, and 4 bases had no gene match. The CDR3 loop spans 14 amino acids. Germline CDR1 is SGHAT and CDR2 is FQNNGV. The chain has TRBV11-2 and TRBJ2-7; TRBD1 matches 8 bases. The source of this sequence is an adult who received the AZD1222 COVID-19 vaccine. The sequencing used peripheral blood, collected 28 days after the second AZD1222 dose. The CDR3 DNA reads as TGTGCCAGCAGCTTAGGGACAGGGAGAAACGAGCAGTACTTC. Translated: CASSLGTGRNEQYF.